A single TCR beta chain is shown here with its context. The data belong to a study of blood T cells in healthy people across ages. V was cut by 3 bases and J by 3 bases, with 22 bases left in between. The germline gives CDR1 SGHRS, CDR2 YFSETQ. The CDR3 is made up of 17 amino acids. The use of a sample-barcoded 5' primer and a J-beta primer mix characterized a second PCR of roughly 6 to 11 cycles. MiXCR was run by TCRdb on the 5' RACE reads, yielding one entry per CDR3 protein. Of around 1,800,000 distinct CDR3 sequences listed, about 39% are singletons. This clonotype originated in a human donor in good health. The chain recombines TRBV5-1 with TRBJ2-7, with D perhaps matching TRBD2 (6 bases). Input material: blood. This CDR3 is CASSWGVGTPFLYEQYF. CDR3 sequence (DNA): TGCGCCAGCAGCTGGGGGGTCGGGACCCCTTTCCTCTACGAGCAGTACTTC.